This entry lists 25 T cell receptor beta chains sequenced from one sample in a study of blood T cell repertoires in COVID-19. This table comes from immunoSEQ multiplex PCR, and its TCRdb copy is limited to in-frame clones, with some not included. Of about 110,000 clones listed, around 83% are singletons. Sample: peripheral blood. The receptors come from a man aged 65 to 85 with acute or convalescent COVID-19.

There are a few counts of this clone. The V and J genes are TRBV3-1 (or the pseudogene TRBV3-2) and TRBJ2-3, with unresolved D. Trimming left V 4 bases short and J 1 base short, with 9 bases between. In germline, CDR1 is LGHDT, CDR2 YNNKEL (reference sequence). This CDR3 is 14 amino acids long. CDR3 residues: CASSPYSGTDTQYF. Written as DNA, the CDR3 is TGTGCCAGCAGCCCCTATTCGGGCACAGATACGCAGTATTTT.

The chain has TRBV29-1 and TRBJ2-7, with TRBD1 matching 7 bases. This CDR3 spans 14 amino acids. V gave up 3 bases and J gave up 3 bases; unmatched junction bases: 8. Germline CDR1 and CDR2: SQVTM and ANQGSEA. The CDR3 spells CSVDPDRSVYEQYF. The CDR3 DNA is TGCAGCGTTGATCCGGACAGGTCCGTCTACGAGCAGTACTTC.

The chain combines TRBV19 with TRBJ2-4; D possibly corresponds to TRBD1 (5 bases). Germline CDR1 and CDR2: LNHDA and SQIVND (reference sequence). The germline V and J ends were trimmed by 4 bases and 6 bases, with 13 bases remaining between them. The CDR3 has 14 amino acids. CDR3 coding DNA: TGTGCCAGTAGTACTGCAGGGCTGGGAAACATTCAGTACTTC. As protein: CASSTAGLGNIQYF.

This clone was observed a handful of times. This chain connects TRBV19 to TRBJ1-5, with D possibly being TRBD1 (5 bases). The CDR3 loop spans 13 amino acids. Germline V gene data show CDR1 as LNHDA and CDR2 as SQIVND (reference sequence). Trimming shortened V by 7 bases and J by 6 bases, and 13 bases separated the two germline ends. CDR3 amino acids: CASTSRRGQPQHF. The DNA for the CDR3 is TGTGCCAGTACCAGTCGGAGGGGTCAGCCCCAGCATTTT.

The chain recombines TRBV5-1 with TRBJ1-5; D is uncertain. Per the germline V gene, CDR1 is SGHRS and CDR2 is YFSETQ. The V end lost 0 bases, the J end lost 6 bases, and 7 bases lay between the germline ends. This CDR3 region has 13 residues. The CDR3 coding sequence is TGCGCCAGCAGCTTGGAAGGGAGTCAGCCCCAGCATTTT. Translated: CASSLEGSQPQHF.

This chain connects TRBV3-1 (or the pseudogene TRBV3-2) to TRBJ2-5; D is unresolved. V lost 0 bases and J 4 bases, leaving 12 bases between the germline ends. The CDR3 is 15 residues long. The germline CDR1 and CDR2 sequences are LGHDT and YNNKEL (reference sequence). The DNA of the CDR3 is TGTGCCAGCAGCCAAGATTGGGTCAGGCCAGAGACCCAGTACTTC. Translated, it gives CASSQDWVRPETQYF.

The chain is built from TRBV12-3 or TRBV12-4 and TRBJ1-1; D possibly corresponds to TRBD1 (6 bases). V was clipped by 5 bases and J by 10 bases, with 14 bases between them. This CDR3 is 12 amino acids long. CDR3: CASSPSQGRAFF. The DNA for the CDR3 is TGTGCCAGCAGTCCCTCACAGGGTCGAGCTTTCTTT.

This clone showed up just once. The genes are TRBV19 and TRBJ1-1; no clear D gene. This CDR3 has 16 amino acids. Trimming stripped 2 bases from V and 5 bases from J, with 18 bases between. The V gene's germline CDR1 is LNHDA and CDR2 SQIVND (reference sequence). The CDR3 here is CASSIWPGQAGTEAFF. Here the CDR3 DNA reads TGTGCCAGTAGTATATGGCCCGGCCAGGCGGGGACTGAAGCTTTCTTT.

This chain uses TRBV24-1 with TRBJ2-3; possibly TRBD2 for D (6 bases). Between the trimmed V and J ends, which lost 3 bases and 4 bases, there was a span of 7 bases. Germline V gives CDR1 KGHDR, CDR2 SFDVKD. The CDR3 has 13 residues. The CDR3, as DNA: TGTGCCACCAGTGATAGCGGGCCAGATACGCAGTATTTT. It codes for CATSDSGPDTQYF.

V is TRBV4-2 and J is TRBJ2-2; D is unclear. Germline CDR1 LGHNA, CDR2 YNFKEQ. The CDR3 length is 15 residues. V gave up 1 base and J gave up 3 bases, with 9 bases separating them. As DNA, the CDR3 is TGTGCCAGCAGCCAAGTTTCCGGTGACACCGGGGAGCTGTTTTTT. Translated: CASSQVSGDTGELFF.

This rearrangement joins TRBV6-5 to TRBJ1-1, with D perhaps matching TRBD1 (6 bases). The germline gives CDR1 MNHEY, CDR2 SVGAGI. The CDR3 totals 13 residues. The V gene lost 7 bases and the J gene lost 3 bases, with 12 bases spanning the gap. CDR3 sequence reads: CASTSQGYTEAFF. Here the CDR3 DNA reads TGTGCCAGCACCTCACAGGGCTACACTGAAGCTTTCTTT.

The chain carries TRBV9 and TRBJ2-3, with 11 bases fitting TRBD2. The CDR3 extends over 17 amino acids. J lost 5 bases, V lost 2 bases, and 10 bases had no gene match. CDR1 and CDR2 from the germline V gene are SGDLS and YYNGEE. CDR3 amino acids: CASSVGLAGRSVDTQYF. The CDR3 DNA reads as TGTGCCAGCAGCGTTGGACTAGCGGGTCGCAGCGTAGATACGCAGTATTTT.

Only a few counts were recorded for this clone. The chain is built from TRBV19 and TRBJ1-1; 8 bases map to TRBD1. The CDR3 contains 15 residues. Germline V gene data show CDR1 as LNHDA and CDR2 as SQIVND (reference sequence). With V trimmed by 0 bases and J by 4 bases, 4 bases remained unmatched. CDR3 sequence (DNA): TGTGCCAGTAGTATAGAGGGACAGGCACGCACTGAAGCTTTCTTT. Its protein product is CASSIEGQARTEAFF.

This clone showed up just once. The chain uses TRBV5-1 and TRBJ1-1; 9 positions agree with TRBD1. CDR1 and CDR2 (germline): SGHRS, YFSETQ. J lost 7 bases, V lost 2 bases, and 6 bases had no gene match. The CDR3 totals 14 residues. The CDR3 region has the DNA TGCGCCAGCAGCTTAACAGGGGGCGCGATTGAAGCTTTCTTT. Protein product: CASSLTGGAIEAFF.

The chain combines TRBV30 with TRBJ1-6; no clear D gene. The CDR3 covers 14 residues. Germline-derived CDR1 and CDR2 are GTSNPN and SVGIG (reference sequence). Trimming pared 3 bases from V and 5 bases from J, leaving 11 bases between. This CDR3 reads CAWREAVDNSPLHF. CDR3 bases: TGTGCCTGGAGGGAGGCAGTGGATAATTCACCCCTCCACTTT.

The J gene is TRBJ1-2, the V gene TRBV30; D is perhaps TRBD1 (6 bases). The V and J ends lost 2 bases and 7 bases respectively, with 8 bases between them. CDR1 is GTSNPN, CDR2 SVGIG, per germline (reference sequence). CDR3 length: 11 residues. The CDR3 sequence: CAWSTGIGYTF. CDR3 nucleotides: TGTGCCTGGAGTACAGGGATTGGCTACACCTTC.

The rearrangement joins TRBV10-1 to TRBJ2-5; D unclear. CDR1 and CDR2 from the germline V gene are WNHNN and SYGVQD (reference sequence). V lost 3 bases and J lost 11, with 16 bases in between. The CDR3 has 13 residues. The CDR3 nucleotides are TGCGCCAGCAGTGAAGCTCCTCGCGCCGGTCAGTACTTC. Translation: CASSEAPRAGQYF.

The chain employs TRBV3-1 (or the pseudogene TRBV3-2) and TRBJ2-3; D is ambiguous. Trimming took off 4 bases at V and 0 bases at J, with 5 bases between the two ends. The CDR3 consists of 13 residues. Germline V gives CDR1 LGHDT, CDR2 YNNKEL (reference sequence). Here the CDR3 reads CASSLRSTDTQYF. CDR3 bases: TGTGCCAGCAGCCTCCGGAGCACAGATACGCAGTATTTT.

This chain joins TRBV15 and TRBJ1-5; 8 bases map to TRBD1. V lost 5 bases to trimming and J lost 1 base; unmatched junction nucleotides: 10. The germline V gene encodes CDR1 LNHNV and CDR2 YYDKDF (reference sequence). The CDR3 loop spans 17 amino acids. CDR3 in DNA: TGTGCCACCAGCGGCCGTACCGGGACAGGCAGCAATCAGCCCCAGCATTTT. It specifies CATSGRTGTGSNQPQHF.

This clone has just one count. This chain connects TRBV28 to TRBJ1-5, with 10 bases that match TRBD1. CDR1 MDHEN and CDR2 SYDVKM come from the germline V gene. CDR3 length equals 14 residues. With 6 bases clipped from V and 7 bases from J, the junction kept 6 bases outside the gene matches. The CDR3: CASRGQGLGQPQHF. CDR3 bases: TGTGCCAGCAGGGGACAGGGGTTGGGACAGCCCCAGCATTTT.

The chain recombines TRBV10-1 with TRBJ2-6, with unresolved D. The CDR3 covers 15 residues. Germline V gives CDR1 WNHNN, CDR2 SYGVQD (reference sequence). The V gene lost 3 bases and the J gene lost 0 bases, with 6 bases spanning the gap. The CDR3 spells CASSDDNSGANVLTF. The CDR3 DNA reads TGCGCCAGCAGTGATGACAACTCTGGGGCCAACGTCCTGACTTTC.

The chain carries TRBV2 and TRBJ1-1; 10 nucleotides line up with TRBD1. This CDR3 region has 14 residues. Germline V gene data show CDR1 as SNHLY and CDR2 as FYNNEI. J lost 3 bases, V lost 6 bases, and 4 bases had no gene match. CDR3 in DNA: TGTGCCAGCAGGCCGGGACAGGGGTACACTGAAGCTTTCTTT. Protein: CASRPGQGYTEAFF.

V gene TRBV19 combines with J gene TRBJ1-1, with D unclear. This CDR3 contains 14 residues. From germline, CDR1 is LNHDA and CDR2 SQIVND (reference sequence). Trimming took 6 bases from V and 4 from J, leaving 15 bases between them. Here the CDR3 DNA reads TGTGCCAGTAGGCACACCGGAGCGACCACTGAAGCTTTCTTT. Translated: CASRHTGATTEAFF.

A single count supports this clone. DNA for the CDR3: TGTGCCAGCAGTTACCGGTCAGGGGGCTCCTACGAGCAGTACTTC. Translation gives CASSYRSGGSYEQYF. This chain uses TRBV6-5 with TRBJ2-7, with 7 bases aligning to TRBD1. Trimming cost V 2 bases and J 0 bases; bases outside gene matches: 4. This CDR3 is 15 amino acids long. Germline loops: CDR1 MNHEY, CDR2 SVGAGI.

The J gene is TRBJ1-4, the V gene TRBV12-3 or TRBV12-4; no definite D call. The V end lost 5 bases, the J end lost 5 bases, and 9 bases lay between the germline ends. This CDR3 comprises 13 residues. The CDR3 region is CASSPGANEKLFF. In DNA form, the CDR3 reads TGTGCCAGCAGTCCCGGAGCGAATGAAAAACTGTTTTTT.